Sequencing of this T cell receptor (beta chain) was carried out in a study of blood T cell repertoires in COVID-19. Background on the study: Spain, Italy and the United States supplied samples that represented acute and convalescent COVID-19. PBMCs, B-cell-depleted T cells, or T cells were the source of the cDNA or gDNA that made up the material.

Germline trimming cut 4 bases from V and 4 bases from J; bases unmatched to any gene: 6. The CDR3 loop spans 14 amino acids. Per the germline V gene, CDR1 is LGHDT and CDR2 is YNNKEL (reference sequence). Generated by immunoSEQ multiplex PCR, the TCRdb table keeps only in-frame clones and is missing some. This sample has about 480,000 clones, with nearly 90% found just once. Sequenced: peripheral blood. The clonotype comes from a man aged 18 to 30 with COVID-19, enrolled during active disease. The rearrangement uses TRBV3-1 (or the pseudogene TRBV3-2) and TRBJ2-5; 7 nucleotides agree with TRBD2. CDR3: CASSPRDYLETQYF. The CDR3, as DNA: TGTGCCAGCAGCCCGAGGGACTATTTAGAGACCCAGTACTTC.